This T cell receptor (beta chain) was found in a study of blood T cell repertoires in COVID-19. As for the study in general: Material from acute and convalescent COVID-19 was sourced from the United States, Italy and Spain. PBMCs, B-cell-depleted T cells, or T cells were the source of the cDNA or gDNA that made up the material.

The CDR3 sequence is 14 residues long. V shed 10 bases and J 3 bases; nucleotides not matched to a gene: 12. Germline V lookup: CDR1 ENHRY, CDR2 SYGVKD. Per the original methods: The authors estimated nucleated cell counts from reference gene primer amplification. Measured with immunoSEQ multiplex PCR; TCRdb has only the in-frame clones, and not every one. That table is the source of V, J and clone size, and D and trimming were worked out from the DNA. The top ten hold 13% of the sample, which has 150,000 or so clones, about four fifths seen once. V is TRBV10-3 and J is TRBJ2-7, with TRBD2 matching 7 bases. The sequenced sample was peripheral blood. This receptor was taken from a man between 65 and 85 years old who had recovered from COVID-19. CDR3 DNA: TGTGCCACATTAAAGTCCGGGACTAACTACGAGCAGTACTTC. Residues: CATLKSGTNYEQYF.